Below, one T cell receptor beta chain is given with its context. This specimen comes from a study of neurological immune-mediated disorders. TCRdb passed the 5' RACE reads through MiXCR, listing each CDR3 protein once. The table includes about 70,000 distinct CDR3 sequences, approximately 5% detected once. The sequenced sample was PBMCs. This receptor was identified in a woman between 70 and 85 years old with multiple sclerosis.

The CDR3: CSARDQSGRADEQFF. The CDR3 nucleotides read TGCAGTGCTAGAGATCAAAGCGGGAGGGCGGATGAGCAGTTCTTC. The rearrangement links TRBV20-1 to TRBJ2-1; 10 nucleotides agree with TRBD2. This CDR3 is 15 amino acids long. With V trimmed by 0 bases and J by 8 bases, 7 bases remained unmatched. Germline V gene data show CDR1 as DFQATT and CDR2 as SNEGSKA (reference sequence).